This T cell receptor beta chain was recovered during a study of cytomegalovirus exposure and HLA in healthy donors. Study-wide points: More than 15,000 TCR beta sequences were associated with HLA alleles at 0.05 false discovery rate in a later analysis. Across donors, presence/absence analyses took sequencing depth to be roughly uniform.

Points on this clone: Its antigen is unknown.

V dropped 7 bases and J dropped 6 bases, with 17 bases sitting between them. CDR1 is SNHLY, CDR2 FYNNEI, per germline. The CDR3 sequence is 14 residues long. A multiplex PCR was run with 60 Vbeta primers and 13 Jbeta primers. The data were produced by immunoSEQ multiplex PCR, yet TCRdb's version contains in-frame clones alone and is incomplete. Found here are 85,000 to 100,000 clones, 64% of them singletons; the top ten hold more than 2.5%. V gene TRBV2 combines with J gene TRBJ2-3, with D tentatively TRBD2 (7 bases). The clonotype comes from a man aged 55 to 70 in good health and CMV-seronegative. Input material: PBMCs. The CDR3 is CASKEGGGLDTQYF. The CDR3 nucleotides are TGTGCCAGCAAAGAGGGGGGGGGTTTGGATACGCAGTATTTT.